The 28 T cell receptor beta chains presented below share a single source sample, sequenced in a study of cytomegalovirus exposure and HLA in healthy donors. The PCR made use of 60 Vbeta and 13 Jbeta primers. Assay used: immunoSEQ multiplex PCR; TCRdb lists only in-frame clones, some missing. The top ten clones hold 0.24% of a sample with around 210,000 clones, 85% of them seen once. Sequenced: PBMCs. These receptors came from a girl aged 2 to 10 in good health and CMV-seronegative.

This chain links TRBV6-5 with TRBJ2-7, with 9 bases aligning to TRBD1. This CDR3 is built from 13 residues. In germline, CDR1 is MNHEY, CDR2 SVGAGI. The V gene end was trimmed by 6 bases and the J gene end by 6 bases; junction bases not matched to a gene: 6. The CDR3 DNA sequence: TGTGCCAGCAGGGGACAGGGAGGGACCGAGCAGTACTTC. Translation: CASRGQGGTEQYF.

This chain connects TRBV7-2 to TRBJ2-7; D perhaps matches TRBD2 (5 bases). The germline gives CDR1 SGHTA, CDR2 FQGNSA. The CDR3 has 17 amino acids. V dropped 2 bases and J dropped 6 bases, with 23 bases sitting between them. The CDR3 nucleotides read TGTGCCAGCAGCTTATCGGTGGGAGCGGCACTAAATTCCGAGCAGTACTTC. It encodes CASSLSVGAALNSEQYF.

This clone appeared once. DNA for the CDR3: TGTGCCAGCAGGGACCAGGGTGCTTCCTCTGGACTGTTTTTT. As protein: CASRDQGASSGLFF. The chain uses TRBV6-6 and TRBJ1-4; the D gene is possibly TRBD1 (5 bases). This CDR3 is built from 14 residues. V lost 6 bases to trimming and J lost 13 bases, with 21 bases between them. The germline gives CDR1 MNHNY, CDR2 SVGAGI (reference sequence).

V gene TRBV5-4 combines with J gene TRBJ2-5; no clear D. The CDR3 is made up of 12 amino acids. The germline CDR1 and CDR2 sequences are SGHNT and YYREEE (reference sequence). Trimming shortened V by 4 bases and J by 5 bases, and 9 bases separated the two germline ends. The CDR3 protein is CASSKQFETQYF. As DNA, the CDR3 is TGTGCCAGCAGCAAACAGTTTGAGACCCAGTACTTC.

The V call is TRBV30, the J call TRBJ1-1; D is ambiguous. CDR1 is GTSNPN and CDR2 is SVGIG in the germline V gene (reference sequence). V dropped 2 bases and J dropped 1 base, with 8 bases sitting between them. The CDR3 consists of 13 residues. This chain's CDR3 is CAWSPGWNTEAFF. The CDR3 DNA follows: TGTGCCTGGAGTCCGGGGTGGAACACTGAAGCTTTCTTT.

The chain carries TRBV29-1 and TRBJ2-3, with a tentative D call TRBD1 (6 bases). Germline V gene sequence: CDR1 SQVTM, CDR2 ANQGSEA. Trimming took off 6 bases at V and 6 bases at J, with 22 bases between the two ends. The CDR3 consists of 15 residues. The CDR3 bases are TGCAGCGTGGACTCCGGGACACCCCTCATGGATACGCAGTATTTT. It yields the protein CSVDSGTPLMDTQYF.

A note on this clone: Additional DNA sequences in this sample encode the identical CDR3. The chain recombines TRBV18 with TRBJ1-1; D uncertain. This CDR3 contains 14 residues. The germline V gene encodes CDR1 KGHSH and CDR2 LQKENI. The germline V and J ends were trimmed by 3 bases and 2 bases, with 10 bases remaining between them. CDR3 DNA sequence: TGTGCCAGCTCACCCGGACGGGGAAACACTGAAGCTTTCTTT. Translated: CASSPGRGNTEAFF.

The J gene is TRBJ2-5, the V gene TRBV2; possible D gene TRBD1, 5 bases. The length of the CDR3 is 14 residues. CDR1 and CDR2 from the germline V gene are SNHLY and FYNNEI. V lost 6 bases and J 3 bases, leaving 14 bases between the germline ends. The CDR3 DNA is TGTGCCAGCAGGAAGGGCCTAGGGGAAGAGACCCAGTACTTC. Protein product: CASRKGLGEETQYF.

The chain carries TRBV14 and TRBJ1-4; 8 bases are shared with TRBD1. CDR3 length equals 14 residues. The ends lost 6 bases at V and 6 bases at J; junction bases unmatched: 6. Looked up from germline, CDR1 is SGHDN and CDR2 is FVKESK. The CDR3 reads CASSGTGNYEKLFF. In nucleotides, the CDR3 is TGTGCCAGCAGTGGGACAGGAAACTATGAAAAACTGTTTTTT.

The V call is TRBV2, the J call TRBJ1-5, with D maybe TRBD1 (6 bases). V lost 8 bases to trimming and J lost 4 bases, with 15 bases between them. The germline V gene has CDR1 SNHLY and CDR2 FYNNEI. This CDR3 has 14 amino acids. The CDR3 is CASSGGASNQPQHF. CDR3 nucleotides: TGTGCCAGCTCGGGGGGCGCATCGAATCAGCCCCAGCATTTT.

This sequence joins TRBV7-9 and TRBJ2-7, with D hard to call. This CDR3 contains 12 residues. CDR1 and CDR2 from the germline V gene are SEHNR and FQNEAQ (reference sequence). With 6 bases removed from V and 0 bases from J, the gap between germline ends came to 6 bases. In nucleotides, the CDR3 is TGTGCCAGCAGATCTAGCTCCTACGAGCAGTACTTC. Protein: CASRSSSYEQYF.

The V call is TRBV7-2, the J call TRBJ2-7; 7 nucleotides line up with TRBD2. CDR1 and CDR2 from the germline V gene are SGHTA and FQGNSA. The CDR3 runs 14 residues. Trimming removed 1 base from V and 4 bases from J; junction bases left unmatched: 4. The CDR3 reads CASSLGGSKYEQYF. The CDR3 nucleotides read TGTGCCAGCAGCTTAGGCGGGAGTAAGTACGAGCAGTACTTC. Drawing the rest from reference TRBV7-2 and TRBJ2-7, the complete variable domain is GAGVSQSPSNKVTEKGKDVELRCDPISGHTALYWYRQSLGQGLEFLIYFQGNSAPDKSGLPSDRFSAERTGGSVSTLTIQRTQQEDSAVYLCASSLGGSKYEQYFGPGTRLTVT.

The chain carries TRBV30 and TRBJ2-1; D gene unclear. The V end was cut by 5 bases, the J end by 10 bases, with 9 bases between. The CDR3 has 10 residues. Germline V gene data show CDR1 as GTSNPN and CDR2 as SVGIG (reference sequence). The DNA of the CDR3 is TGTGCCTGGGCCTACCGGGAGCAGTTCTTC. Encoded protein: CAWAYREQFF.

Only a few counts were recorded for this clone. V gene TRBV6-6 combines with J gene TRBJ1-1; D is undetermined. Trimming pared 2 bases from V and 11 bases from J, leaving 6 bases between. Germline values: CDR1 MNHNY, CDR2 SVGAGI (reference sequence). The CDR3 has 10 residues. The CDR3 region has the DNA TGTGCCAGCAGTTACCGCGGGGCTTTCTTT. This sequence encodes CASSYRGAFF.

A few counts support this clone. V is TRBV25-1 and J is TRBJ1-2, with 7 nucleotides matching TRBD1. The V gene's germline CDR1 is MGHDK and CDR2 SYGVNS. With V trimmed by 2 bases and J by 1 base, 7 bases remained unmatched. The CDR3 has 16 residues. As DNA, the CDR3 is TGTGCCAGCAGTGAAGAACAGGGGAGAAATAACTATGGCTACACCTTC. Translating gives CASSEEQGRNNYGYTF.

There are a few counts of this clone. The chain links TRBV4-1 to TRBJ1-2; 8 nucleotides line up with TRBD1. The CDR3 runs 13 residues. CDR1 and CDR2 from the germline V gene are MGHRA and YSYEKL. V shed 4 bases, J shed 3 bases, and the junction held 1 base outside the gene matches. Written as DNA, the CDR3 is TGCGCCAGCAGCCCGACAGGGGACTATGGCTACACCTTC. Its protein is CASSPTGDYGYTF.

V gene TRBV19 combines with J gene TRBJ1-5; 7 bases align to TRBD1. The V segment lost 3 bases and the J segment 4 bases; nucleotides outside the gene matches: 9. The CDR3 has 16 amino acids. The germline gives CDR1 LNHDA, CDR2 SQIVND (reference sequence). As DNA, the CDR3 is TGTGCCAGTAGTATGGTAACAGGGGATCGGAATCAGCCCCAGCATTTT. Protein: CASSMVTGDRNQPQHF.

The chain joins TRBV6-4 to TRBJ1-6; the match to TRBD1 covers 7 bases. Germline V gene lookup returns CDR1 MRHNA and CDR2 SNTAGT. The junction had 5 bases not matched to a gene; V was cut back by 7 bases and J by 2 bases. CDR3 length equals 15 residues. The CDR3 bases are TGTGCCAGCAACGACAGGGTGGCCTATAATTCACCCCTCCACTTT. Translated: CASNDRVAYNSPLHF.

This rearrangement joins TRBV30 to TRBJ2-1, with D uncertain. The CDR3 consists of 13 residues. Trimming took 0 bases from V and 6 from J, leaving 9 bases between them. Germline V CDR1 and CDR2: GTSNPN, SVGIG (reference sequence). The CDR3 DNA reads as TGTGCCTGGAGTGTCCAGCCGGGCAATGAGCAGTTCTTC. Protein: CAWSVQPGNEQFF.

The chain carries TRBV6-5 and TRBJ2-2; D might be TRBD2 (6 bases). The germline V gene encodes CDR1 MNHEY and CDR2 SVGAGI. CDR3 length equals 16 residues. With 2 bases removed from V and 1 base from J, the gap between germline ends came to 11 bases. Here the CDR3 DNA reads TGTGCCAGCAGTTACGCCGGGACTTTGAACACCGGGGAGCTGTTTTTT. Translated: CASSYAGTLNTGELFF.

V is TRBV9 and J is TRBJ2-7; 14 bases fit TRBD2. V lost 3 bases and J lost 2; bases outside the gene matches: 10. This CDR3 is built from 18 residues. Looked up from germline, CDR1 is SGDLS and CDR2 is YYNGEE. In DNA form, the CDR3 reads TGTGCCAGCAGCGGTGGGACTAGCGGGAGAGGTAGGCCCTACGAGCAGTACTTC. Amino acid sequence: CASSGGTSGRGRPYEQYF.

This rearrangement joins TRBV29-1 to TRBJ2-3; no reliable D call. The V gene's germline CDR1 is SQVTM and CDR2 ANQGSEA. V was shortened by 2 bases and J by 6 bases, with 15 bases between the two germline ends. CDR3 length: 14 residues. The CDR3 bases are TGCAGCGTTGAAACCCCCCCGGGTTCCGATACGCAGTATTTT. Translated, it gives CSVETPPGSDTQYF.

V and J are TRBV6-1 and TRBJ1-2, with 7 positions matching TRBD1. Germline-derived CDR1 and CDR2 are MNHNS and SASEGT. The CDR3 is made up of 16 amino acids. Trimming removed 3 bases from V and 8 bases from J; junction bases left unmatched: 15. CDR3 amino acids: CASSEGGYGTADGYTF. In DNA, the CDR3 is TGTGCCAGCAGTGAGGGGGGATACGGGACAGCCGACGGCTACACCTTC.

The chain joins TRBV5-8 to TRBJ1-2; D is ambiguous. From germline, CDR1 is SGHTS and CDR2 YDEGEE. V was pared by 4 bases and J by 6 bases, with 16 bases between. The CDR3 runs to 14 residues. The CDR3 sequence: CASSPGSKGDGYTF. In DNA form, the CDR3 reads TGTGCCAGCAGCCCTGGATCCAAGGGAGATGGCTACACCTTC.

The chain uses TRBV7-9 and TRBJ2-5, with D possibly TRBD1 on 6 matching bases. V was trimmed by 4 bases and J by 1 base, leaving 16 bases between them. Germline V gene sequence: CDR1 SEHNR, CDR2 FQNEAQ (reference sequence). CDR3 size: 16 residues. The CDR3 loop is CASSSPIVGAQETQYF. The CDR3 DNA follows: TGTGCCAGCAGCTCCCCTATAGTGGGGGCCCAAGAGACCCAGTACTTC.

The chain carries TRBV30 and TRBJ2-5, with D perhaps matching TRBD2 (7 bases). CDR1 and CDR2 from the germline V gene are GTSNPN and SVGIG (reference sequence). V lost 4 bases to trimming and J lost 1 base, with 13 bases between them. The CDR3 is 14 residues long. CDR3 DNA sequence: TGTGCCTGGATGGGGGGGGCCCCCCAAGAGACCCAGTACTTC. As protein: CAWMGGAPQETQYF. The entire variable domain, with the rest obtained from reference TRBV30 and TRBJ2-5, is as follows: SQTIHQWPATLVQPVGSPLSLECTVEGTSNPNLYWYRQAAGRGLQLLFYSVGIGQISSEVPQNLSASRPQDRQFILSSKKLLLSDSGFYLCAWMGGAPQETQYFGPGTRLLVL.

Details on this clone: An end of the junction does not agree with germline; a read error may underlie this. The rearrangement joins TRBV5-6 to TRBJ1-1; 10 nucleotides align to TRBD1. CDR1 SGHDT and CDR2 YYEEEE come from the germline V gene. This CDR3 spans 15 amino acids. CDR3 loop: CAGSPGQGYYTEAFF. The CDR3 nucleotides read TGTGCCGGCAGCCCGGGACAGGGGTATTACACTGAAGCTTTCTTT.

This CDR3 is CASSQDRYSGNTIYF. CDR3 sequence (DNA): TGCGCCAGCAGCCAAGACAGATACTCTGGAAACACCATATATTTT. The rearrangement links TRBV4-1 to TRBJ1-3; no definite D call. Trimming took 0 bases from V and 0 from J, leaving 6 bases between them. The CDR3 has 15 residues. The germline V gene encodes CDR1 MGHRA and CDR2 YSYEKL.